This T cell receptor (beta chain) was identified during a study of cytomegalovirus exposure and HLA in healthy donors. The PCR ran on 60 Vbeta and 13 Jbeta primers. The method was immunoSEQ multiplex PCR; TCRdb's version includes in-frame clones alone and lacks a portion of them. The sample table includes 35,000 to 50,000 clones. Points on this clone: Its antigen is currently unknown.

The germline V gene has CDR1 SEHNR and CDR2 FQNEAQ (reference sequence). V was shortened by 0 bases and J by 1 base, with 7 bases between the two germline ends. The length of the CDR3 is 14 residues. Whole-study results and caveats: Some V segments could not be told apart, so they were left out, TRBV6-2 and TRBV6-3 among them. Sequencing artifact likely explains a cluster of highly shared sequence variants. Rare TCR sequences dominated, though some public TCRs recurred in many donors.

This TCR derives from a woman in her twenties or thirties in good health and CMV-seropositive. Sequences were obtained from PBMCs. This chain uses TRBV7-9 with TRBJ2-7; tentatively, D is TRBD2 (5 bases). The CDR3 sequence is CASSLAGGSYEQYF. The CDR3 coding sequence is TGTGCCAGCAGCTTAGCCGGCGGGTCCTACGAGCAGTACTTC. Full variable domain (rest looked up from reference TRBV7-9 and TRBJ2-7): DTGVSQNPRHKITKRGQNVTFRCDPISEHNRLYWYRQTLGQGPEFLTYFQNEAQLEKSRLLSDRFSAERPKGSFSTLEIQRTEQGDSAMYLCASSLAGGSYEQYFGPGTRLTVT.